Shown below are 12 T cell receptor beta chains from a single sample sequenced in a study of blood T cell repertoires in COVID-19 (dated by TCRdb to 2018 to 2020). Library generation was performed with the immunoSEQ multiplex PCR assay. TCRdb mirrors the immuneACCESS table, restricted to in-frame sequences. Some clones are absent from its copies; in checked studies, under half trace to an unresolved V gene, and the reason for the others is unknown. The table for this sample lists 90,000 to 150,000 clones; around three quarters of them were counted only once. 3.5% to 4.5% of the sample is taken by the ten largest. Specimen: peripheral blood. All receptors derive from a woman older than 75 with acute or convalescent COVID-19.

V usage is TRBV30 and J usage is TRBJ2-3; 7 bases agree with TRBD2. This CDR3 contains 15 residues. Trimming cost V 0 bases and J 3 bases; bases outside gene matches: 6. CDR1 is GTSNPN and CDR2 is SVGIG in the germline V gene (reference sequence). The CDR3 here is CAWSVGAGRTDTQYF. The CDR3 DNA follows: TGTGCCTGGAGTGTTGGAGCGGGAAGGACAGATACGCAGTATTTT.

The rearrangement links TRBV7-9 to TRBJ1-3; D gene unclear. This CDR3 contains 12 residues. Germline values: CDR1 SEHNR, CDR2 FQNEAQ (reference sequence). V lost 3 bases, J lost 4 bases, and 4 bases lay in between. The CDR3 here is CASSFEGNTIYF. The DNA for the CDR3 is TGTGCCAGCAGCTTCGAGGGAAACACCATATATTTT.

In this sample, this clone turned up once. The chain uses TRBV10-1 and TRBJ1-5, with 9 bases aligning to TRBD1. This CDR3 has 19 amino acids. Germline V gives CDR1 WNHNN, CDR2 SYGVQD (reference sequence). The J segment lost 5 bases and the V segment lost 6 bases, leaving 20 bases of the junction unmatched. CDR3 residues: CASSDTFRDREGLDQPQHF. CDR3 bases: TGCGCCAGCAGCGACACTTTCCGGGACAGGGAAGGGCTGGATCAGCCCCAGCATTTT.

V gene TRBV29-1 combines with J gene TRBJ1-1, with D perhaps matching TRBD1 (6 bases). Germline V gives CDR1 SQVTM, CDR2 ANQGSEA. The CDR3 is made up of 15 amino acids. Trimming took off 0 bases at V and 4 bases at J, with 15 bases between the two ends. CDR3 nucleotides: TGCAGCGTTGAAGATCCATTTGGGGGCGGCACTGAAGCTTTCTTT. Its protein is CSVEDPFGGGTEAFF.

The CDR3: CASSLRDRNTEAFF. As DNA, the CDR3 is TGTGCCAGCAGCTTGAGGGACAGGAACACTGAAGCTTTCTTT. The chain uses TRBV7-9 and TRBJ1-1; 7 bases align to TRBD1. Unmatched junction bases numbered 2, after V lost 3 bases and J lost 1 base. The CDR3 sequence is 14 residues long. In germline, CDR1 is SEHNR, CDR2 FQNEAQ (reference sequence).

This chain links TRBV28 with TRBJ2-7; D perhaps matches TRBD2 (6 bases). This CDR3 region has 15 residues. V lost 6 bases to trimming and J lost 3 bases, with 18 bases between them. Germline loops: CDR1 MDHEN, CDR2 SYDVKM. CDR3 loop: CASSLGGDFDYEQYF. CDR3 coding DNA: TGTGCCAGCAGCTTGGGTGGGGACTTCGACTACGAGCAGTACTTC.

The CDR3, as DNA: TGTGCCAGCAGCTTAACGCGGGAGTGGGGCAATGAGCAGTTCTTC. Translating gives CASSLTREWGNEQFF. The rearrangement uses TRBV11-1 and TRBJ2-1; 7 nucleotides align to TRBD2. Germline values: CDR1 SGHAT, CDR2 FQDESV (reference sequence). This CDR3 comprises 15 residues. V shed 2 bases, J shed 6 bases, and the junction held 7 bases outside the gene matches. Full variable domain (outside the CDR3, taken from reference TRBV11-1 and TRBJ2-1): EAEVAQSPRYKITEKSQAVAFWCDPISGHATLYWYRQILGQGPELLVQFQDESVVDDSQLPKDRFSAERLKGVDSTLKIQPAELGDSAMYLCASSLTREWGNEQFFGPGTRLTVL.

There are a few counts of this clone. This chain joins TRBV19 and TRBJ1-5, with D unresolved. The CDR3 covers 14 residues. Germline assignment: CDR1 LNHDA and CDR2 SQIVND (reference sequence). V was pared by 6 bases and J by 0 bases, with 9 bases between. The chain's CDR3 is CASRRAYSNQPQHF. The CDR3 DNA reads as TGTGCCAGTAGGCGCGCTTATAGCAATCAGCCCCAGCATTTT.

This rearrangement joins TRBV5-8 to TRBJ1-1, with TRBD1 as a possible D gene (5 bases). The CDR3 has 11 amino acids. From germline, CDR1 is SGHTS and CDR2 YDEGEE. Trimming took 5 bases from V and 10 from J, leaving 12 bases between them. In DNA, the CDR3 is TGTGCCAGCAGAGATATGGGGGGAGCTTTCTTT. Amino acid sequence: CASRDMGGAFF.

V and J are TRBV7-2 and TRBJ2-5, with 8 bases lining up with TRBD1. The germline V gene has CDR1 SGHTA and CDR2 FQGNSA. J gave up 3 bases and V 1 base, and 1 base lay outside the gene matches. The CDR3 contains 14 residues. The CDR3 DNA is TGTGCCAGCAGCTTAGAGACAGGGGAAGAGACCCAGTACTTC. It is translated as CASSLETGEETQYF.

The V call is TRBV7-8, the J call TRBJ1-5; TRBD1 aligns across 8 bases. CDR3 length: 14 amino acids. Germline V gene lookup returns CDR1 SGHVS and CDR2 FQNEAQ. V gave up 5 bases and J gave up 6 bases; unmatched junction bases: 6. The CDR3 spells CASSQDRALQPQHF. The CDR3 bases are TGTGCCAGCAGCCAGGACAGGGCCCTTCAGCCCCAGCATTTT.

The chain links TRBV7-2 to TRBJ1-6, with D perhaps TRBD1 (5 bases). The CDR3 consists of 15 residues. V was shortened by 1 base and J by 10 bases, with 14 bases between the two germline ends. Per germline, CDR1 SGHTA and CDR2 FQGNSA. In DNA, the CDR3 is TGTGCCAGCAGCTTAGAAGGGACTAGCGGGTCACCCCTCCACTTT. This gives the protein CASSLEGTSGSPLHF. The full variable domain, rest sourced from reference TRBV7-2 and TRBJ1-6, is GAGVSQSPSNKVTEKGKDVELRCDPISGHTALYWYRQSLGQGLEFLIYFQGNSAPDKSGLPSDRFSAERTGGSVSTLTIQRTQQEDSAVYLCASSLEGTSGSPLHFGNGTRLTVT.